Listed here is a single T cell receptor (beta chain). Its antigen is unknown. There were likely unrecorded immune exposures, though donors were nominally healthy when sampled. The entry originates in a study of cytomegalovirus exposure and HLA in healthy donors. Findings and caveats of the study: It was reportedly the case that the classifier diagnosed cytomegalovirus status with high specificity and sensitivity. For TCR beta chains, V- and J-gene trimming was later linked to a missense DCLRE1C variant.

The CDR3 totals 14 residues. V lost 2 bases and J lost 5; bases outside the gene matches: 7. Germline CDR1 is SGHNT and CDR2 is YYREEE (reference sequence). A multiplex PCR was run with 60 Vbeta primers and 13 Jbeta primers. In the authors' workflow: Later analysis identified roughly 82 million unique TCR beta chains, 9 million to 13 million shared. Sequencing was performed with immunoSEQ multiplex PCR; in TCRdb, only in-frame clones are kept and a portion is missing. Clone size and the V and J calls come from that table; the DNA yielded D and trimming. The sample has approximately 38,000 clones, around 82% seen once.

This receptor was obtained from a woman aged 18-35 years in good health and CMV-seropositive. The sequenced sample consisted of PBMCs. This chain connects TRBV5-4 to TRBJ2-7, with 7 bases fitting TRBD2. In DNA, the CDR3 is TGTGCCAGCAGCTTTGCAGGGAGGGACCACGAGCAGTACTTC. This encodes CASSFAGRDHEQYF.